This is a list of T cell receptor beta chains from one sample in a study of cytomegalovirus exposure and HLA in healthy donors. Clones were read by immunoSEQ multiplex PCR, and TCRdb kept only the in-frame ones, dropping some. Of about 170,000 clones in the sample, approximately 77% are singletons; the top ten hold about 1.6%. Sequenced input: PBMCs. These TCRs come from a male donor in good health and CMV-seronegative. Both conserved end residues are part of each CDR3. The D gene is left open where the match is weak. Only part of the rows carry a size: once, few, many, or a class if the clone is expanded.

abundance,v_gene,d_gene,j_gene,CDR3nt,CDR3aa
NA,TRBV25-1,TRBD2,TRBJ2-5,TGTGCCAGCAGTACCAGGACTAGCGGGGGGGCAGGCGAGACCCAGTACTTC,CASSTRTSGGAGETQYF
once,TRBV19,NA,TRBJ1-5,TGTGCCAGTAGTTTAAACAGGGTTCCTAGCAATCAGCCCCAGCATTTT,CASSLNRVPSNQPQHF
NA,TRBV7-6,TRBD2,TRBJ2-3,TGTGCCAGCAGCCCTACCCGTCCTAGCGGGGGATACACAGATACGCAGTATTTT,CASSPTRPSGGYTDTQYF
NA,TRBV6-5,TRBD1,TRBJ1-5,TGTGCCAGCAGTATCCAGGGGGGAGGCAATCAGCCCCAGCATTTT,CASSIQGGGNQPQHF
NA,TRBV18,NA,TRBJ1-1,TGTGCCAGCTCAGAAACAGGGTGGAGCACTGAAGCTTTCTTT,CASSETGWSTEAFF
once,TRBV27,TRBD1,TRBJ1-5,TGTGCCAGCAGTTTCGGACAGGGCAATCAGCCCCAGCATTTT,CASSFGQGNQPQHF
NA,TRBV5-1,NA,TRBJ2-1,TGCGCCAGCAGCTTGGGGACACCGAGTATCGATGAGCAGTTCTTC,CASSLGTPSIDEQFF
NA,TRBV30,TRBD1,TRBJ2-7,TGTGCCTGGAGTGTCGGGGCATTTCTCCGGGACAGGAAGTACGAGCAGTACTTC,CAWSVGAFLRDRKYEQYF
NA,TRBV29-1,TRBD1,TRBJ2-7,TGCAGCGTTGAAGGGACAGGAAGCTCCTACGAGCAGTACTTC,CSVEGTGSSYEQYF
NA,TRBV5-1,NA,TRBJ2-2,TGCGCCAGCAGCTTAGCGATCGCAGGGGAGCTGTTTTTT,CASSLAIAGELFF
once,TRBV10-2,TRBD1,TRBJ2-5,TGCGCCAGCAGTGATCTAGGGGGCAGGGAGACCCAGTACTTC,CASSDLGGRETQYF
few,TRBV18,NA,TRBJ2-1,TGTGCCAGCTCACCTAAGGGGGGGCCAGGCCCCAATGAGCAGTTCTTC,CASSPKGGPGPNEQFF
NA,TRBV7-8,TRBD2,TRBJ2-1,TGTGCCAGCAGCCCGAGAGCGGGACGTTCTGGCGATGAGCAGTTCTTC,CASSPRAGRSGDEQFF
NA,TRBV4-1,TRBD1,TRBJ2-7,TGCGCCAGCAGCCAAGATCGGGGACAGAGTCAGTACTTC,CASSQDRGQSQYF
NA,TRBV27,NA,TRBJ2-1,TGTGCCAGCAGTTTAGCGGGAATGGGGAATGAGCAGTTCTTC,CASSLAGMGNEQFF